These 13 T cell receptor beta chains share one sample of origin, sequenced in a study of blood T cells in healthy people across ages. Next came a second PCR, run for about 7 to 12 cycles, which used a sample-barcoded 5' primer along with a J-beta primer mix. Using its own MiXCR run on the 5' RACE reads, TCRdb lists one record per CDR3 protein. The data show over 300,000 distinct CDR3 sequences, with about half seen just once and 51% held by the top ten. The sequenced sample was blood. These receptors were collected from a man in his sixties in good health.

The J gene is TRBJ1-1, the V gene TRBV7-9; possibly TRBD1 for D (6 bases). Trimming removed 4 bases from V and 5 bases from J, with 23 bases in between. CDR3 size: 17 residues. Germline V CDR1 and CDR2: SEHNR, FQNEAQ (reference sequence). CDR3 nucleotides: TGTGCCAGCAGCTCCAGCGGACGGGACACCCCAAGGACTGAAGCTTTCTTT. Encoded protein: CASSSSGRDTPRTEAFF.

In this sample, this clonotype turned up once. This chain links TRBV29-1 with TRBJ1-4, with D perhaps matching TRBD1 (5 bases). The germline gives CDR1 SQVTM, CDR2 ANQGSEA. CDR3 length equals 13 residues. The ends were cut back, 7 bases at V and 6 bases at J, with 15 bases in the middle. This chain's CDR3 is CSGSKGQDEKLFF. CDR3 coding DNA: TGCAGCGGCAGTAAGGGGCAAGATGAAAAACTGTTTTTT.

Concerning this clonotype itself: One junction end disagrees with the germline gene, perhaps due to a read error. The chain carries TRBV12-3 or TRBV12-4 and TRBJ1-2, with 8 nucleotides matching TRBD1. The CDR3 runs 13 residues. The CDR3 DNA follows: TGTGCCGGCAGTTCAGGGGGCGAGAGGGGCTACACCTTC. Translating it yields CAGSSGGERGYTF.

The genes are TRBV7-8 and TRBJ2-4; 8 nucleotides align to TRBD1. The tail of the sequence fits TRBJ2-7 better, so the J call may be wrong. The CDR3 totals 15 residues. Germline V CDR1 and CDR2: SGHVS, FQNEAQ. The chain's CDR3 is CASSFSGTGRYEQYF. Here the CDR3 DNA reads TGTGCCAGCAGCTTTTCCGGGACAGGACGGTACGAGCAGTACTTC.

This clonotype was seen a handful of times. The J gene is TRBJ2-7, the V gene TRBV9; D uncertain. This CDR3 spans 14 amino acids. The germline V gene has CDR1 SGDLS and CDR2 YYNGEE. The V gene lost 0 bases and the J gene lost 6 bases, with 13 bases spanning the gap. CDR3 nucleotide sequence: TGTGCCAGCAGCGTAGGATCCAAGAGTTCCGAGCAGTACTTC. Residues: CASSVGSKSSEQYF.

This clonotype was detected ten times or more. The CDR3 reads CASSRGLRRGQETQYF. The CDR3 DNA reads as TGTGCCAGTAGTAGGGGACTTCGACGGGGCCAAGAGACCCAGTACTTC. This chain connects TRBV19 to TRBJ2-5, with D tentatively TRBD2 (6 bases). The CDR3 totals 16 residues. V was pared by 4 bases and J by 1 base, with 16 bases between. CDR1 LNHDA and CDR2 SQIVND come from the germline V gene (reference sequence). The full variable domain, completed using reference TRBV19 and TRBJ2-5, is DGGITQSPKYLFRKEGQNVTLSCEQNLNHDAMYWYRQDPGQGLRLIYYSQIVNDFQKGDIAEGYSVSREKKESFPLTVTSAQKNPTAFYLCASSRGLRRGQETQYFGPGTRLLVL.

This chain links TRBV5-1 with TRBJ2-7; D not resolved. CDR3 size: 15 residues. Looked up from germline, CDR1 is SGHRS and CDR2 is YFSETQ. The V gene lost 4 bases and the J gene lost 1 base, with 15 bases spanning the gap. CDR3 DNA sequence: TGCGCCAGCAGCCACCTAAGTAGACGGTCCTACGAGCAGTACTTC. This codes for CASSHLSRRSYEQYF.

The rearrangement joins TRBV14 to TRBJ2-5; D is unclear. Per the germline V gene, CDR1 is SGHDN and CDR2 is FVKESK. The V end lost 1 base, the J end lost 8 bases, and 8 bases lay between the germline ends. This CDR3 has 12 residues. The CDR3: CASSQVYATQYF. The CDR3 DNA is TGTGCCAGCAGCCAAGTTTACGCCACCCAGTACTTC.

This clonotype was detected a few times. V is TRBV7-6 and J is TRBJ2-3; TRBD2 is a possible D gene (6 bases). The CDR3 has 17 amino acids. Per the germline V gene, CDR1 is SGHVS and CDR2 is FNYEAQ. V lost 0 bases and J 4 bases, leaving 17 bases between the germline ends. CDR3 amino acids: CASSLARAGPVADTQYF. Written as DNA, the CDR3 is TGTGCCAGCAGCTTAGCGCGGGCGGGACCTGTAGCAGATACGCAGTATTTT.

The chain combines TRBV3-1 with TRBJ1-4, with no clear D. Germline CDR1 and CDR2: LGHDT and YNNKEL (reference sequence). Trimming removed 5 bases at V and 8 bases at J, with 9 bases between. The CDR3 length is 12 residues. CDR3 DNA: TGTGCCAGCAGCTCCCGGAAGGAAAAACTGTTTTTT. Its protein product is CASSSRKEKLFF.

The chain combines TRBV6-4 with TRBJ2-5; D uncertain. CDR3 length: 13 residues. The germline V gene has CDR1 MRHNA and CDR2 SNTAGT. The V end lost 5 bases, the J end lost 5 bases, and 12 bases lay between the germline ends. CDR3 amino acids: CASSPNVGETQYF. In DNA form, the CDR3 reads TGTGCCAGCAGTCCAAATGTGGGGGAGACCCAGTACTTC.

In its sample, this clonotype was seen a few times. This chain uses TRBV11-2 with TRBJ1-4; 11 positions match TRBD1. Per the germline V gene, CDR1 is SGHAT and CDR2 is FQNNGV. V shed 6 bases and J 5 bases; nucleotides not matched to a gene: 5. This CDR3 region has 15 residues. The CDR3 reads CASRYGTGGNEKLFF. CDR3 DNA: TGTGCCAGCAGATACGGGACAGGGGGGAATGAAAAACTGTTTTTT.

This clonotype came up many times. V gene TRBV2 combines with J gene TRBJ2-6, with D unresolved. The CDR3 extends over 13 amino acids. The V gene lost 8 bases and the J gene lost 3 bases, with 8 bases spanning the gap. Germline assignment: CDR1 SNHLY and CDR2 FYNNEI. CDR3 residues: CASSLIGANVLTF. Written as DNA, the CDR3 is TGTGCCAGCTCGCTGATTGGGGCCAACGTCCTGACTTTC.